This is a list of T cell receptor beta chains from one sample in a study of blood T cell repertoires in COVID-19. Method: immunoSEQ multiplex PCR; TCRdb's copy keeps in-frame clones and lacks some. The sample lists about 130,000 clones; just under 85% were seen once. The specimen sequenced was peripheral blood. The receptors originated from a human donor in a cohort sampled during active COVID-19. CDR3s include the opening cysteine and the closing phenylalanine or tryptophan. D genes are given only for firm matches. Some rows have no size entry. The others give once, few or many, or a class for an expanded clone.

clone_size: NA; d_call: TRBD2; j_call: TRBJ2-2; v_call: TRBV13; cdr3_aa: CASSLDGGAIGELFF; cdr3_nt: TGTGCCAGCAGCTTAGACGGGGGGGCCATCGGGGAGCTGTTTTTT
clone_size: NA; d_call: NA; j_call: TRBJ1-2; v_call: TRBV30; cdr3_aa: CAWSSVLPAGGYTF; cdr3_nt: TGTGCCTGGAGTTCCGTGTTACCGGCGGGGGGCTACACCTTC
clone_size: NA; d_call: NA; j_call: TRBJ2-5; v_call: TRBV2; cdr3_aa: CATSGQHPTQYF; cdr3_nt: TGTGCCACGTCAGGCCAGCATCCTACCCAGTACTTC
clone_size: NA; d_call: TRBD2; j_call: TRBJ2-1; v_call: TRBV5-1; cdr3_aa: CASQNEAGGYNEQFF; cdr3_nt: TGCGCCAGTCAAAACGAAGCGGGGGGCTACAATGAGCAGTTCTTC
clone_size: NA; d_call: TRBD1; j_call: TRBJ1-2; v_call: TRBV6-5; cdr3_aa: CASSYQGQGIGGYTF; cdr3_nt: TGTGCCAGCAGTTACCAGGGACAGGGTATAGGTGGCTACACCTTC
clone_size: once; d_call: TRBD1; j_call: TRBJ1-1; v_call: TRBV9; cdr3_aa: CASSRTGTGGMNTEAFF; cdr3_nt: TGTGCCAGCAGCCGAACAGGGACAGGGGGAATGAACACTGAAGCTTTCTTT
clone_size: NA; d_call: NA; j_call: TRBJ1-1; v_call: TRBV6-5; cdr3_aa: CASRSLWRGTEAFF; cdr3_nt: TGTGCCAGCAGGTCGCTTTGGAGGGGCACTGAAGCTTTCTTT
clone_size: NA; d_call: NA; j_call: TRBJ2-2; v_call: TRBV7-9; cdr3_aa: CASSRDSKAGELFF; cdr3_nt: TGTGCCAGCAGCCGGGACTCCAAGGCCGGGGAGCTGTTTTTT
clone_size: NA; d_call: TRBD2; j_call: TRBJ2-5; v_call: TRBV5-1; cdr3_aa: CASSFTSGEQETQYF; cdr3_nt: TGCGCCAGCAGCTTTACTAGCGGGGAACAAGAGACCCAGTACTTC
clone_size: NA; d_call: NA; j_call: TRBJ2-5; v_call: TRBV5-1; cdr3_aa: CASSPHGENQETQYF; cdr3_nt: TGCGCCAGCAGCCCCCACGGGGAAAACCAAGAGACCCAGTACTTC
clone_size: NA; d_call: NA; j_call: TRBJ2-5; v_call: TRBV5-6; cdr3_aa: CASSRTASGFETQYF; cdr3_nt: TGTGCCAGCAGCCGGACAGCCTCTGGATTTGAGACCCAGTACTTC
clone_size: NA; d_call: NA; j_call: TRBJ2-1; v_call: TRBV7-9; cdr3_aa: CASEGDGNEQFF; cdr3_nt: TGTGCCAGCGAGGGGGACGGCAATGAGCAGTTCTTC
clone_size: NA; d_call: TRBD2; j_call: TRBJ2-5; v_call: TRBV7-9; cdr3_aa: CASSTRLADQETQYF; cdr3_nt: TGTGCCAGCAGCACACGACTAGCGGATCAAGAGACCCAGTACTTC
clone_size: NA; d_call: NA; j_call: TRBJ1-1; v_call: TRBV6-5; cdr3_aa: CASSRGGENTEAFF; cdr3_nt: TGTGCCAGCAGTCGGGGGGGGGAGAACACTGAAGCTTTCTTT
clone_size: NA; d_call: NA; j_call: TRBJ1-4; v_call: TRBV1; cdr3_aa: CTSTPARAANEKLFF; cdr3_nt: TGCACCAGCACCCCCGCGCGGGCGGCTAATGAAAAACTGTTTTTT
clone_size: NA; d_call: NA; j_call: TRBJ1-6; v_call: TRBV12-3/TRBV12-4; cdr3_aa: CASSGGAGKPLHF; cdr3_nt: TGTGCCAGCAGTGGGGGGGCGGGCAAGCCCCTCCACTTT
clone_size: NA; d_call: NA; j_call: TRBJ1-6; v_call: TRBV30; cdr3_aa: CAHKGGSYNSPLHF; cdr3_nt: TGTGCACACAAGGGGGGGTCCTATAATTCACCCCTCCACTTT
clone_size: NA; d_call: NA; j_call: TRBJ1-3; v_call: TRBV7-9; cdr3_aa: CASSIEGDSGNTIYF; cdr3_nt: TGTGCCAGCTCTATTGAAGGGGACTCTGGAAACACCATATATTTT
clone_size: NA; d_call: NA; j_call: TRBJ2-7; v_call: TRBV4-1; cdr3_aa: CASSQDRGLGRPPSYEQYF; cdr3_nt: TGCGCCAGCAGCCAAGATCGAGGGTTGGGGAGGCCACCTTCCTACGAGCAGTACTTC
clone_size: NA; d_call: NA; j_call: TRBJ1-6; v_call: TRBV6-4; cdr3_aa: CASSDSSRASSYNSPLHF; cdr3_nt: TGTGCCAGCAGTGACTCGAGCCGCGCTAGCTCCTATAATTCACCCCTCCACTTT
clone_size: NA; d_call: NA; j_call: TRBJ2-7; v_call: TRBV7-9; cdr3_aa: CASSPGIGYEQYF; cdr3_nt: TGTGCCAGCAGCCCAGGGATTGGTTACGAGCAGTACTTC
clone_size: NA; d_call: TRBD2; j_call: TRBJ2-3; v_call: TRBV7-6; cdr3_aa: CASSLAGAGYGSGTVQYF; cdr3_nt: TGTGCCAGCAGCTTAGCTGGGGCGGGGTACGGTAGCGGGACGGTGCAGTATTTT
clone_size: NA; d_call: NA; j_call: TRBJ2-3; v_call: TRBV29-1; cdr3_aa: CSVKAGTDTQYF; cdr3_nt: TGCAGCGTAAAAGCGGGCACAGATACGCAGTATTTT
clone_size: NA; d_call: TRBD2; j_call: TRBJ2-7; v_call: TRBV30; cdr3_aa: CASTPSGDTYEQYF; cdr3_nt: TGTGCCTCCACACCTAGCGGGGACACTTACGAGCAGTACTTC
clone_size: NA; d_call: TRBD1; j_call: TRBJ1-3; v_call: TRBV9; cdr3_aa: CASSMGQGGFSGNTIYF; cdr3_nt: TGTGCCAGCAGCATGGGACAGGGCGGATTCTCTGGAAACACCATATATTTT